This T cell receptor beta chain derives from a study of blood T cell repertoires in COVID-19. Study as a whole: Sources were T cells, B-cell-depleted T cells, or PBMCs; the material itself was cDNA or gDNA.

CDR3 length: 16 amino acids. Germline V CDR1 and CDR2: SGHTA, FQGTGA. V gave up 7 bases and J gave up 5 bases; unmatched junction bases: 15. Per the original methods: Nucleated cell counts were estimated from reference gene primer amplification. Assay used: immunoSEQ multiplex PCR; TCRdb lists only in-frame clones, some missing. D and trimming were read from the DNA, whereas the V and J calls and clone size are those reported in that table. This repertoire shows tens of thousands of clones, roughly 83% found once; its top ten account for 16%. Enrollment of patients from Seattle took place during active infection, with longitudinal follow-up.

This clonotype was obtained from a man aged 55-75 years with COVID-19, enrolled during active disease. The rearrangement links TRBV7-3 to TRBJ2-5; 8 bases agree with TRBD2. Sequenced material: peripheral blood. The CDR3 DNA reads as TGTGCCAGCATCAAACCGACTAGCGATGTCAAGGAGACCCAGTACTTC. Residues: CASIKPTSDVKETQYF.